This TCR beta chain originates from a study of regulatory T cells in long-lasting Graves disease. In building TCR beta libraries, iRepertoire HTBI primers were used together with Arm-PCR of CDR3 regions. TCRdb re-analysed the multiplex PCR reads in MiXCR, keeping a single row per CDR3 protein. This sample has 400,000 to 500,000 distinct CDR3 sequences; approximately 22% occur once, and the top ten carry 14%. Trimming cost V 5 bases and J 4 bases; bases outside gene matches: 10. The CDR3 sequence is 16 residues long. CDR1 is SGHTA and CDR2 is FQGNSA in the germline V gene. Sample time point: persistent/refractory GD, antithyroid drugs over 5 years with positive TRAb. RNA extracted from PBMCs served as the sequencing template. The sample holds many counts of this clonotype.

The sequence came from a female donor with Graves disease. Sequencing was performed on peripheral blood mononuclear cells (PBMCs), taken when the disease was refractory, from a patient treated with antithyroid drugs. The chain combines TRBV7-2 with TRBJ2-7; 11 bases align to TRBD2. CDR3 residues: CASSIDSGRAQYEQYF. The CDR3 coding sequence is TGTGCCAGCAGCATAGATAGCGGGAGGGCCCAGTACGAGCAGTACTTC.